The 14 T cell receptor beta chains reported below all come from one sample, sequenced in a study of cytomegalovirus exposure and HLA in healthy donors. PCR amplification relied on 60 Vbeta primers (plus 13 Jbeta primers). Data came from immunoSEQ multiplex PCR; TCRdb stores just in-frame clones and leaves some out. The sample includes 95,000 to 100,000 clones, roughly four fifths seen only once; the top ten take about 10%. Specimen: PBMCs. All receptors derive from a man between 50 and 59 years old in good health and CMV-seronegative.

V is TRBV29-1 and J is TRBJ1-1; no firm D call. Germline CDR1 and CDR2: SQVTM and ANQGSEA. V was cut by 7 bases and J by 0 bases, with 9 bases left in between. This CDR3 spans 12 amino acids. The CDR3 sequence is CSAGSMNTEAFF. The CDR3 DNA follows: TGCAGCGCGGGATCCATGAACACTGAAGCTTTCTTT.

On this clone itself: The sample contains more than one DNA sequence encoding this CDR3. The gene calls are TRBV4-3 and TRBJ2-3, with D perhaps matching TRBD2 (5 bases). Germline-derived CDR1 and CDR2 are LGHNA and YSLEER. V was cut by 0 bases and J by 3 bases, with 10 bases left in between. The CDR3 runs to 15 residues. In DNA, the CDR3 is TGCGCCAGCAGCCAAGAAGGGAGAGGGACAGATACGCAGTATTTT. Translated: CASSQEGRGTDTQYF.

This sequence joins TRBV5-6 and TRBJ2-3, with 7 bases that match TRBD2. Germline trimming cut 4 bases from V and 10 bases from J; bases unmatched to any gene: 6. Germline V CDR1 and CDR2: SGHDT, YYEEEE. The CDR3 spans 12 residues. CDR3 sequence reads: CASSTGGVPQYF. The CDR3 DNA follows: TGTGCCAGCAGCACTGGGGGGGTACCGCAGTATTTT.

This clone appeared a single time. The chain links TRBV5-4 to TRBJ2-2; tentative D call: TRBD1 (7 bases). Trimming took 4 bases from V and 5 from J, leaving 18 bases between them. The CDR3 sequence is 16 residues long. Germline V gene sequence: CDR1 SGHNT, CDR2 YYREEE (reference sequence). The CDR3 DNA reads as TGTGCCAGCAGCCGGAGGGGCAGGGGGGATACCGGGGAGCTGTTTTTT. It encodes CASSRRGRGDTGELFF.

V usage is TRBV5-1 and J usage is TRBJ1-2; 7 positions match TRBD1. Germline CDR1 reads SGHRS; CDR2 reads YFSETQ. V gave up 1 base and J gave up 3 bases; unmatched junction bases: 9. This CDR3 comprises 16 residues. The chain's CDR3 is CASSLRTGDPYYGYTF. The CDR3 DNA reads as TGCGCCAGCAGCTTGCGGACAGGCGATCCCTACTATGGCTACACCTTC.

The rearrangement joins TRBV5-1 to TRBJ2-1, with 9 nucleotides matching TRBD1. The J segment lost 7 bases and the V segment lost 3 bases, leaving 11 bases of the junction unmatched. This CDR3 has 16 amino acids. Germline values: CDR1 SGHRS, CDR2 YFSETQ. In DNA form, the CDR3 reads TGCGCCAGCAGCTCGCGGAAGGACAGGGGACGGAATGAGCAGTTCTTC. As protein: CASSSRKDRGRNEQFF.

This chain connects TRBV14 to TRBJ2-3; D is undetermined. Trimming stripped 2 bases from V and 9 bases from J, with 6 bases between. The germline V gene encodes CDR1 SGHDN and CDR2 FVKESK. This CDR3 contains 11 residues. The CDR3 spells CASSQQETQYF. The CDR3 nucleotides read TGTGCCAGCAGCCAACAGGAAACGCAGTATTTT.

The rearrangement uses TRBV14 and TRBJ2-7, with 7 bases lining up with TRBD1. V dropped 3 bases and J dropped 0; count of bases not matched to a gene: 5. CDR1 SGHDN and CDR2 FVKESK come from the germline V gene. The CDR3 loop spans 15 amino acids. CDR3 loop: CASSQATGISYEQYF. Here the CDR3 DNA reads TGTGCCAGCAGCCAGGCGACAGGGATCTCCTACGAGCAGTACTTC.

This clone has only a few counts. The chain employs TRBV30 and TRBJ1-3; TRBD1 is a possible D gene (5 bases). Trimming pared 0 bases from V and 0 bases from J, leaving 6 bases between. CDR3 length equals 14 residues. CDR1 is GTSNPN, CDR2 SVGIG, per germline (reference sequence). CDR3 DNA sequence: TGTGCCTGGAGTGTAGGGGTCTCTGGAAACACCATATATTTT. Translation: CAWSVGVSGNTIYF.

The chain carries TRBV18 and TRBJ2-3; 10 bases are shared with TRBD2. Germline V lookup: CDR1 KGHSH, CDR2 LQKENI. With V trimmed by 6 bases and J by 1 base, 13 bases remained unmatched. The CDR3 sequence is 18 residues long. The CDR3 spells CASSRGQRGGRGTDTQYF. The CDR3 coding sequence is TGTGCCAGCTCGAGGGGGCAGCGGGGGGGCCGAGGCACAGATACGCAGTATTTT.

The V call is TRBV7-2, the J call TRBJ2-7; 7 positions match TRBD1. V shed 5 bases and J 3 bases; nucleotides not matched to a gene: 4. Germline V gene sequence: CDR1 SGHTA, CDR2 FQGNSA. CDR3 length: 13 residues. The CDR3: CASSHGQVYEQYF. For the CDR3, the DNA is TGTGCCAGCAGCCATGGACAGGTCTACGAGCAGTACTTC.

The chain uses TRBV5-5 and TRBJ1-2; D is unresolved. This CDR3 region has 13 residues. Trimming removed 0 bases at V and 3 bases at J, with 6 bases between. The germline V gene encodes CDR1 SGHKS and CDR2 YYEKEE (reference sequence). CDR3 coding DNA: TGTGCCAGCAGCTTGGGTACAGACTATGGCTACACCTTC. Its protein product is CASSLGTDYGYTF.

The genes are TRBV9 and TRBJ1-6, with TRBD1 as a possible D gene (6 bases). The CDR3 sequence is 14 residues long. Per the germline V gene, CDR1 is SGDLS and CDR2 is YYNGEE. V was clipped by 2 bases and J by 8 bases, with 11 bases between them. The CDR3 coding sequence is TGTGCCAGCAGCGTCGGGACAAAAGATTCACCCCTCCACTTT. Encoded protein: CASSVGTKDSPLHF.

This clone was detected only a few times. The chain has TRBV11-2 and TRBJ2-7; D unclear. The CDR3 contains 12 residues. CDR1 is SGHAT, CDR2 FQNNGV, per germline. With 3 bases removed from V and 6 bases from J, the gap between germline ends came to 9 bases. CDR3: CASSLAVTEQYF. The CDR3 DNA reads as TGTGCCAGCAGCTTGGCGGTGACCGAGCAGTACTTC.